The T cell receptor beta chain under discussion was sequenced for a study of tumor-infiltrating lymphocytes in primary liver carcinoma. Study outcomes and limitations: Top-250-clone fractions were significantly higher in tumors than in blood (p = 0.039).

Priming with a constant-region primer yielded TCR beta cDNA from approximately 500 ng total RNA. Investigators got TCR beta libraries out of three nested multiplex PCR rounds, done with slightly modified ARM-PCR. For approximately 9 cycles apiece, the opening two PCR rounds ran with TRBV1-TRBV30 forward primers and a C-beta reverse primer. Using its own MiXCR run on the multiplex PCR reads, TCRdb lists one record per CDR3 protein. The table records 20,000 to 25,000 distinct CDR3 sequences, nearly 80% of them present only once. On this clonotype: Its cognate antigen is unknown.

Unsorted bulk tissue (roughly 20-31 mg) underwent RNA and DNA co-extraction. Losses at the gene ends were 7 bases for V and 6 bases for J; bases not matched to a gene: 9. Germline lookup yields CDR1 SQVTM and CDR2 ANQGSEA. The length of the CDR3 is 13 residues. The sequenced material came from liver tumor tissue from sampling region 1. Subset in this sample: tumor region T1, superior pole. The source of this sequence is a woman in her 30s with primary liver carcinoma and hepatitis B virus infection. The rearrangement joins TRBV29-1 to TRBJ2-1; TRBD1 agrees at 7 bases. DNA for the CDR3: TGCAGCGCCTTTAGACAGGGAACCAATGAGCAGTTCTTC. Protein sequence: CSAFRQGTNEQFF.